These 27 T cell receptor beta chains were all obtained from the same sample, sequenced in a study of T cell responses to AZD1222 COVID-19 vaccine listed by TCRdb under 2021. Libraries were prepared through the immunoSEQ multiplex PCR assay. In its TCRdb copy, this immuneACCESS table keeps in-frame sequences only and misses some clones. Where compared with another copy, unresolved V genes explain less than half of these, and the others have no known cause. This sample lists more than 100,000 clones; roughly 90% were detected once. The ten largest clones represent under 2% of the sample. The time point label here, explained by the study, means: baseline before first vaccination. Sequenced material: peripheral blood, taken on day 0 of AZD1222 vaccination. The origin of the receptors is an adult in good health.

This chain joins TRBV30 and TRBJ1-5; the D gene is possibly TRBD1 (5 bases). Germline assignment: CDR1 GTSNPN and CDR2 SVGIG (reference sequence). This CDR3 spans 15 amino acids. With 3 bases removed from V and 2 bases from J, the gap between germline ends came to 14 bases. The CDR3 DNA reads TGTGCCTGGAGCCCCCTAGGGGCTGGCAATCAGCCCCAGCATTTT. Its protein product is CAWSPLGAGNQPQHF.

This chain uses TRBV7-6 with TRBJ2-7, with D perhaps TRBD2 (7 bases). This CDR3 contains 12 residues. Per germline, CDR1 SGHVS and CDR2 FNYEAQ. Trimming took off 8 bases at V and 5 bases at J, with 13 bases between the two ends. The CDR3 reads CASARGPHEQYF. The CDR3 nucleotides read TGTGCCAGCGCGCGGGGGCCTCACGAGCAGTACTTC. The full variable domain, rest sourced from reference TRBV7-6 and TRBJ2-7, is GAGVSQSPRYKVTKRGQDVALRCDPISGHVSLYWYRQALGQGPEFLTYFNYEAQQDKSGLPNDRFSAERPEGSISTLTIQRTEQRDSAMYRCASARGPHEQYFGPGTRLTVT.

The J gene is TRBJ2-3, the V gene TRBV20-1, with D unresolved. This CDR3 has 11 residues. Germline V CDR1 and CDR2: DFQATT, SNEGSKA (reference sequence). V was clipped by 0 bases and J by 6 bases, with 4 bases between them. The CDR3 sequence: CSARDLDTQYF. The CDR3 coding sequence is TGCAGTGCTAGAGATCTGGATACGCAGTATTTT.

This clone was seen once. The chain employs TRBV28 and TRBJ1-2; D unresolved. CDR1 MDHEN and CDR2 SYDVKM come from the germline V gene. V lost 2 bases and J 8 bases, leaving 9 bases between the germline ends. There are 12 residues in the CDR3. CDR3 in amino acids: CASSLNSLGYTF. CDR3 DNA sequence: TGTGCCAGCAGTTTAAATAGTCTAGGCTACACCTTC.

The chain carries TRBV13 and TRBJ2-2; D is unclear. CDR3 length: 16 residues. Looked up from germline, CDR1 is PRHDT and CDR2 is FYEKMQ (reference sequence). Trimming shortened V by 4 bases and J by 0 bases, and 12 bases separated the two germline ends. CDR3 residues: CASSSSSRSNTGELFF. The DNA for the CDR3 is TGTGCCAGCAGCTCCTCGTCCAGGTCGAACACCGGGGAGCTGTTTTTT.

The rearrangement joins TRBV6-5 to TRBJ2-3; D is perhaps TRBD2 (7 bases). Per germline, CDR1 MNHEY and CDR2 SVGAGI. The CDR3 extends over 15 amino acids. Trimming took 4 bases from V and 1 from J, leaving 12 bases between them. The CDR3 DNA is TGTGCCAGCAGTTTCTCCGGGGGGCGCACAGATACGCAGTATTTT. Amino acid sequence: CASSFSGGRTDTQYF.

The CDR3 is CSAGGLQEQYF. CDR3 DNA sequence: TGCAGTGCTGGGGGGTTGCAAGAGCAGTACTTC. The chain recombines TRBV20-1 with TRBJ2-7; perhaps TRBD2 as D (6 bases). The V and J ends lost 5 bases and 7 bases respectively, with 12 bases between them. The CDR3 has 11 residues. The V gene's germline CDR1 is DFQATT and CDR2 SNEGSKA (reference sequence).

The gene calls are TRBV6-5 and TRBJ1-1, with D maybe TRBD1 (6 bases). Germline-derived CDR1 and CDR2 are MNHEY and SVGAGI. V was cut by 0 bases and J by 2 bases, with 10 bases left in between. The CDR3 is 15 amino acids. The CDR3 sequence is CASSYSDSANTEAFF. The CDR3 nucleotides are TGTGCCAGCAGTTACTCGGACAGTGCAAACACTGAAGCTTTCTTT.

This clone showed up just a few times. The V gene is TRBV7-3, the J gene TRBJ2-7; 9 bases agree with TRBD1. The length of the CDR3 is 17 residues. Germline CDR1 SGHTA, CDR2 FQGTGA. The V gene end was trimmed by 5 bases and the J gene end by 1 base; junction bases not matched to a gene: 12. The CDR3 reads CASSLGTGGSRSYEQYF. The CDR3 DNA sequence: TGTGCCAGCAGCCTGGGCACAGGGGGCTCCAGGTCCTACGAGCAGTACTTC.

The V call is TRBV6-5, the J call TRBJ1-2; D is ambiguous. The V and J ends lost 6 bases and 7 bases respectively, with 12 bases between them. Germline lookup yields CDR1 MNHEY and CDR2 SVGAGI. The CDR3 is made up of 12 amino acids. This chain's CDR3 is CASRGLRAGYTF. DNA for the CDR3: TGTGCCAGCAGAGGCCTTAGGGCTGGCTACACCTTC.

V usage is TRBV6-5 and J usage is TRBJ1-3; D is ambiguous. Germline-derived CDR1 and CDR2 are MNHEY and SVGAGI. With 6 bases removed from V and 0 bases from J, the gap between germline ends came to 9 bases. This CDR3 spans 14 amino acids. CDR3 in amino acids: CASSVSFSGNTIYF. The CDR3 DNA is TGTGCCAGCAGCGTCAGCTTCTCTGGAAACACCATATATTTT.

The CDR3 DNA is TGTGCCAGCAGCTCCTTCGCGGGAGAAGGGGATACGCAGTATTTT. Amino acids: CASSSFAGEGDTQYF. This chain connects TRBV11-3 to TRBJ2-3; 7 positions agree with TRBD2. V shed 4 bases, J shed 6 bases, and the junction held 10 bases outside the gene matches. Germline V gene data show CDR1 as SGHNT and CDR2 as YENEEA. This CDR3 contains 15 residues.

This chain joins TRBV9 and TRBJ2-3; the D gene is possibly TRBD2 (6 bases). Trimming pared 1 base from V and 1 base from J, leaving 10 bases between. The CDR3 totals 15 residues. Germline V gives CDR1 SGDLS, CDR2 YYNGEE. DNA of the CDR3: TGTGCCAGCAGCGTATCGGCGGGGCGCACAGATACGCAGTATTTT. This sequence encodes CASSVSAGRTDTQYF.

The chain joins TRBV30 to TRBJ1-1; no definite D call. V was shortened by 3 bases and J by 1 base, with 9 bases between the two germline ends. The CDR3 runs 13 residues. Looked up from germline, CDR1 is GTSNPN and CDR2 is SVGIG (reference sequence). CDR3 coding DNA: TGTGCCTGGAGCAGACACAGGAACACTGAAGCTTTCTTT. Protein sequence: CAWSRHRNTEAFF.

CDR3: CASSGTSTDTQYF. The CDR3 nucleotides read TGTGCCAGCAGCGGGACTAGCACAGATACGCAGTATTTT. The V call is TRBV7-3, the J call TRBJ2-3; a possible D gene is TRBD2 (6 bases). V was clipped by 5 bases and J by 0 bases, with 6 bases between them. There are 13 residues in the CDR3. Germline V lookup: CDR1 SGHTA, CDR2 FQGTGA.

V gene TRBV5-4 combines with J gene TRBJ1-2; maybe TRBD1 (6 bases). The germline CDR1 and CDR2 sequences are SGHNT and YYREEE (reference sequence). The CDR3 has 14 amino acids. Trimming pared 0 bases from V and 4 bases from J, leaving 10 bases between. As DNA, the CDR3 is TGTGCCAGCAGCTTGGATGGACAGTTCTATGGCTACACCTTC. Translated, it gives CASSLDGQFYGYTF.

The genes are TRBV13 and TRBJ2-7; D call uncertain. Trimming removed 1 base at V and 6 bases at J, with 10 bases between. This CDR3 spans 13 amino acids. Germline loops: CDR1 PRHDT, CDR2 FYEKMQ (reference sequence). As DNA, the CDR3 is TGTGCCAGCAGCTTAGAAGGGAAGGGCGAGCAGTACTTC. Translated, it gives CASSLEGKGEQYF.

This sequence joins TRBV5-1 and TRBJ1-2, with TRBD1 as a possible D gene (5 bases). Germline lookup yields CDR1 SGHRS and CDR2 YFSETQ. V lost 4 bases and J lost 3, with 13 bases in between. The CDR3 runs to 14 residues. The CDR3 DNA sequence: TGCGCCAGCAGCCTAGGCGGGACGGACTATGGCTACACCTTC. Translating it yields CASSLGGTDYGYTF.

CDR3 protein: CSASRGAEAFF. CDR3 nucleotide sequence: TGCAGTGCGAGCAGGGGGGCGGAAGCTTTCTTT. The chain joins TRBV20-1 to TRBJ1-1; 7 bases match TRBD1. The CDR3 runs to 11 residues. Germline assignment: CDR1 DFQATT and CDR2 SNEGSKA (reference sequence). J lost 8 bases, V lost 6 bases, and 6 bases had no gene match.

V gene TRBV19 combines with J gene TRBJ2-2; 13 nucleotides match TRBD2. The ends lost 6 bases at V and 0 bases at J; junction bases unmatched: 7. Germline V gene lookup returns CDR1 LNHDA and CDR2 SQIVND (reference sequence). The CDR3 runs 18 residues. The CDR3 loop is CASSRLAGGQSNTGELFF. The CDR3 DNA sequence: TGTGCCAGTAGCCGACTAGCGGGAGGACAATCGAACACCGGGGAGCTGTTTTTT. The full variable domain, rest sourced from reference TRBV19 and TRBJ2-2, is DGGITQSPKYLFRKEGQNVTLSCEQNLNHDAMYWYRQDPGQGLRLIYYSQIVNDFQKGDIAEGYSVSREKKESFPLTVTSAQKNPTAFYLCASSRLAGGQSNTGELFFGEGSRLTVL.

A single count supports this clone. This sequence joins TRBV11-1 and TRBJ1-2; D call uncertain. Trimming took 5 bases from V and 6 from J, leaving 7 bases between them. Germline CDR1 SGHAT, CDR2 FQDESV (reference sequence). The length of the CDR3 is 11 residues. The CDR3 DNA reads TGTGCCAGCAGCCGGGGAGATGGCTACACCTTC. Amino acid sequence: CASSRGDGYTF.

The rearrangement uses TRBV7-9 and TRBJ2-6; the D gene is possibly TRBD2 (6 bases). The CDR3 covers 15 residues. V lost 7 bases, J lost 0 bases, and 10 bases lay in between. Germline loops: CDR1 SEHNR, CDR2 FQNEAQ (reference sequence). The CDR3 nucleotides are TGTGCCAGCAACTGGGGGGACTCTGGGGCCAACGTCCTGACTTTC. Translating gives CASNWGDSGANVLTF.

V is TRBV6-5 and J is TRBJ2-2; a possible D gene is TRBD2 (5 bases). Deletions cut 2 bases from V and 1 base from J, with 11 bases between. The CDR3 is made up of 16 amino acids. CDR1 is MNHEY, CDR2 SVGAGI, per germline. DNA of the CDR3: TGTGCCAGCAGTTACAGTGGAGGAAAGAACACCGGGGAGCTGTTTTTT. Encoded protein: CASSYSGGKNTGELFF.

The rearrangement uses TRBV2 and TRBJ1-5, with 9 positions matching TRBD1. CDR1 and CDR2 from the germline V gene are SNHLY and FYNNEI. This CDR3 region has 15 residues. The trim removed 8 bases at V and 4 bases at J, leaving 9 bases unmatched. CDR3 coding DNA: TGTGCCAGCGAGTCGGGACAGGGCCCAAATCAGCCCCAGCATTTT. It codes for CASESGQGPNQPQHF.

The chain's CDR3 is CASSSGTSANQETQYF. For the CDR3, the DNA is TGTGCCAGCAGCTCCGGGACTAGCGCAAACCAAGAGACCCAGTACTTC. The V call is TRBV7-9, the J call TRBJ2-5, with 10 bases aligning to TRBD2. Germline-derived CDR1 and CDR2 are SEHNR and FQNEAQ (reference sequence). The V gene end was trimmed by 4 bases and the J gene end by 0 bases; junction bases not matched to a gene: 5. The CDR3 extends over 16 amino acids.

The CDR3 bases are TGTGCCAGCAGCTTGGAACAGGTCTCTGGGGCCAACGTCCTGACTTTC. Translating it yields CASSLEQVSGANVLTF. The J gene is TRBJ2-6, the V gene TRBV5-5; maybe TRBD1 (5 bases). This CDR3 comprises 16 residues. Germline CDR1 SGHKS, CDR2 YYEKEE (reference sequence). The V end lost 0 bases, the J end lost 0 bases, and 7 bases lay between the germline ends.

In DNA, the CDR3 is TGTGCCAGCAGCTTAGATCGGGACAGGGGGCAAGGCTACACCTTC. It is translated as CASSLDRDRGQGYTF. The chain couples TRBV7-9 to TRBJ1-2; 12 bases match TRBD1. The V gene's germline CDR1 is SEHNR and CDR2 FQNEAQ (reference sequence). Losses at the gene ends were 1 base for V and 8 bases for J; bases not matched to a gene: 5. The CDR3 consists of 15 residues.